A single sample is the source of the 10 T cell receptor beta chains below, sequenced in a study of post-analysis software for immune sequencing data. Study-wide points: TRBV5-6, TRBV5-1 and TRBV20-1 belonged to a set of about five TRBV segments that were more frequent in patients than controls.

No cognate antigen is known for these TCRs. Unique molecular identifiers were carried by the TCR beta cDNA libraries. Via MiXCR, TCRdb re-called the PCR reads, giving one row per CDR3 protein. The sample has about 800,000 distinct CDR3 sequences; roughly 27% are singletons. The sequencing sample was made of blood. The receptor source for this set is a girl aged 10 to 17 with multiple sclerosis.

CDR3 DNA: TGTGCCAGCAGTGGAAAGGGGGCGGGAGAGACCCAGTACTTC. Protein: CASSGKGAGETQYF. The gene calls are TRBV7-2 and TRBJ2-5, with 7 bases lining up with TRBD1. Germline V gene lookup returns CDR1 SGHTA and CDR2 FQGNSA. The CDR3 runs to 14 residues. V was pared by 6 bases and J by 4 bases, with 8 bases of the junction left unmatched.

The V and J genes are TRBV29-1 and TRBJ2-5; unclear D gene. This CDR3 is built from 14 residues. V was clipped by 2 bases and J by 11 bases, with 21 bases between them. Germline CDR1 reads SQVTM; CDR2 reads ANQGSEA. The CDR3 DNA follows: TGCAGCGTTGAAATCACGTCCGGGTACAATGAGCAGTACTTC. Protein sequence: CSVEITSGYNEQYF.

CDR3 bases: TGTGCCACCTCGAGGGTGCGATCTATTCCAGATACGCAGTATTTT. This translates into CATSRVRSIPDTQYF. V and J are TRBV15 and TRBJ2-3, with D perhaps matching TRBD2 (5 bases). V was trimmed by 8 bases and J by 4 bases, leaving 19 bases between them. In germline, CDR1 is LNHNV, CDR2 YYDKDF (reference sequence). The CDR3 consists of 15 residues.

This rearrangement joins TRBV28 to TRBJ2-1; unclear D gene. Germline assignment: CDR1 MDHEN and CDR2 SYDVKM. Trimming cost V 3 bases and J 3 bases, with 9 bases left between them. This CDR3 is built from 14 residues. DNA of the CDR3: TGTGCCAGCAGTTTGGCTGTCTTCTACAATGAGCAGTTCTTC. This gives the protein CASSLAVFYNEQFF.

This chain joins TRBV10-3 and TRBJ1-1; D is ambiguous. CDR1 is ENHRY and CDR2 is SYGVKD in the germline V gene. Deletions cut 3 bases from V and 5 bases from J, with 16 bases between. The CDR3 sequence is 15 residues long. The CDR3 nucleotides read TGTGCCATCAGTGATCAGGTCCCATGGGGAACTGAAGCTTTCTTT. Translated, it gives CAISDQVPWGTEAFF.

The gene calls are TRBV7-6 and TRBJ2-2; no clear D gene. Trimming stripped 5 bases from V and 4 bases from J, with 11 bases between. Germline CDR1 reads SGHVS; CDR2 reads FNYEAQ. The CDR3 covers 14 residues. The CDR3 bases are TGTGCCAGCAGCCCCGTGGATAGCACCGGGGAGCTGTTTTTT. Amino acids: CASSPVDSTGELFF.

The CDR3 bases are TGTGCCAGCAGTTCCCTAGCCGGCGGGGGCCACACAGATACGCAGTATTTT. Residues: CASSSLAGGGHTDTQYF. This chain uses TRBV27 with TRBJ2-3, with a tentative D call TRBD2 (7 bases). With 4 bases removed from V and 2 bases from J, the gap between germline ends came to 19 bases. This CDR3 has 17 residues. Per germline, CDR1 MNHEY and CDR2 SMNVEV (reference sequence).

The CDR3, as DNA: TGTGCCAGCAGCTTAGCGCAGCAGGGGGCGACGGGGGAGCAGTACTTC. Encoded protein: CASSLAQQGATGEQYF. The chain recombines TRBV7-6 with TRBJ2-4; 8 bases line up with TRBD1. The CDR3 totals 16 residues. Germline CDR1 reads SGHVS; CDR2 reads FNYEAQ. Trimming removed 0 bases from V and 13 bases from J; junction bases left unmatched: 14.

This clonotype was seen a handful of times. This chain connects TRBV20-1 to TRBJ2-4; 9 nucleotides agree with TRBD2. The closer fit of TRBJ2-7 to the DNA end suggests the J call may be wrong. This CDR3 comprises 15 residues. CDR1 is DFQATT and CDR2 is SNEGSKA in the germline V gene (reference sequence). The CDR3 region is CSARLALAGVYEQYF. The CDR3, as DNA: TGCAGTGCTAGACTAGCCTTAGCGGGAGTGTACGAGCAGTACTTC.

There are a few counts of this clonotype. V and J are TRBV21-1 and TRBJ1-5; TRBD1, the table's D call, lacks a check against the DNA. TRBV21-1 is annotated as a pseudogene. The CDR3 totals 21 residues. The CDR3 region is CASSKAALRVLFGNSNQPQHF. The CDR3 DNA is TGTGCCAGCAGCAAAGCGGCCTTACGGGTTCTCTTCGGGAATAGCAATCAGCCCCAGCATTTT.